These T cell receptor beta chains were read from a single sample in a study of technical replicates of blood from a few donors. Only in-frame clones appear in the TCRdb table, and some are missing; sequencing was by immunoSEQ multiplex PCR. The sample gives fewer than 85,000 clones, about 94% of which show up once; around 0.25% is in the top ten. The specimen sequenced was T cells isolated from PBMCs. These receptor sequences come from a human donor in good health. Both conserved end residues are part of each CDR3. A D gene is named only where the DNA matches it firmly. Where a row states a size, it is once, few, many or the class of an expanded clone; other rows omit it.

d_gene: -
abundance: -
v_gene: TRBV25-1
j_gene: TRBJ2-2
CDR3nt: TGTGCCAGCAGTGCCAAACGGGACACTTACACCGGGGAGCTGTTTTTT
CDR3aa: CASSAKRDTYTGELFF

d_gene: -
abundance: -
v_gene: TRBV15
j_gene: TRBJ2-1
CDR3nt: TGTGCCACCAGCACATACAATGAGCAGTTCTTC
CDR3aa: CATSTYNEQFF

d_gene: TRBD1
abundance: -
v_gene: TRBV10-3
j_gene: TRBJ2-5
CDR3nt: TGTGCCATCAGTGGGGTGGGGACAGCGCTCCAAGAGACCCAGTACTTC
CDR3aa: CAISGVGTALQETQYF

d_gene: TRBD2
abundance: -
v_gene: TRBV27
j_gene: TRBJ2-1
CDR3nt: TGTGCCAGTACGACGGGAGGGCCGTGGAATGAGCAGTTCTTC
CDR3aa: CASTTGGPWNEQFF

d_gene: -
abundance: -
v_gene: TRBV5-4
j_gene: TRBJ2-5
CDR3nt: TGTGCCAGCAGCTTGGCTCCCCCAGAGACCCAGTACTTC
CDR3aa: CASSLAPPETQYF

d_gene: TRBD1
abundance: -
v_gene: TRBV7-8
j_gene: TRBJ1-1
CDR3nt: TGTGCCAGCAGCTTACTACAGGGGACCCAATCAGCTGAAGCTTTCTTT
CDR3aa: CASSLLQGTQSAEAFF

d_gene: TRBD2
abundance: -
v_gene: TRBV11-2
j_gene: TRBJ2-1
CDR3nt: TGTGCCAGCAGCTTAGACTGGAGCGGGAGAAATGAGCAGTTCTTC
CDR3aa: CASSLDWSGRNEQFF

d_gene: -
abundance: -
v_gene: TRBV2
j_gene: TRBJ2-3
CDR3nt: TGTGCCAGCAGTTACAGTAGAGATACGCAGTATTTT
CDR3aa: CASSYSRDTQYF

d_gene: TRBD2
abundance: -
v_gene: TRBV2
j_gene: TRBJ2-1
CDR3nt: TGTGCCAGCAGTGGCTTCGGGACTAAGGTCTACAATGAGCAGTTCTTC
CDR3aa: CASSGFGTKVYNEQFF

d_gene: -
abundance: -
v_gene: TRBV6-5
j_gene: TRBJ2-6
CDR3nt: TGTGCCAGCAGTTACCAGACTCCCTCTGGGGCCAACGTCCTGACTTTC
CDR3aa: CASSYQTPSGANVLTF

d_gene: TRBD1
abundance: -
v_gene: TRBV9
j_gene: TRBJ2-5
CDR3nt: TGTGCCAGCAGCGGGGGGCAGGGGGCCCCGGAGACCCAGTACTTC
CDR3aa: CASSGGQGAPETQYF

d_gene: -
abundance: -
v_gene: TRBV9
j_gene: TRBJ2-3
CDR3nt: TGTGCCAGCAGCGTAGACTCGGGGAGCACAGATACGCAGTATTTT
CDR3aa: CASSVDSGSTDTQYF

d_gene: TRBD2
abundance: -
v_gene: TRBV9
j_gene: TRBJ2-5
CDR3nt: TGTGCCAGCAGCCCCGGGGGGGGTCAAGAGACCCAGTACTTC
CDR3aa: CASSPGGGQETQYF

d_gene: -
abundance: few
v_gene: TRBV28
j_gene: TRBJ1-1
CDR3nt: TGTGCCAGCAGAGAACCCAGGGTATTTGGCACTGAAGCTTTCTTT
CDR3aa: CASREPRVFGTEAFF

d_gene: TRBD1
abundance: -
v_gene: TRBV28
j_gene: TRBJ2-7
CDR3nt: TGTGCCAGCAGTTTACCCGGGACAGGGGGCTCCTACGAGCAGTACTTC
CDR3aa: CASSLPGTGGSYEQYF

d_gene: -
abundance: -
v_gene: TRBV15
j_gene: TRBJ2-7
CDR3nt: TGTGCCACCAGCCTAATGTCTGTGGGACTCGGAGACGAGCAGTACTTC
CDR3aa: CATSLMSVGLGDEQYF

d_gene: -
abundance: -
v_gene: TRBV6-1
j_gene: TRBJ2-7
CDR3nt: TGTGCCAGCAGTGTTGTAGAAGCCTACGAGCAGTACTTC
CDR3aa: CASSVVEAYEQYF

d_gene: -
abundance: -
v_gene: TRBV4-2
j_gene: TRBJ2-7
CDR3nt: TGTGCCAGCAGCCTGGAGACTAGTTCCTACGAGCAGTACTTC
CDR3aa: CASSLETSSYEQYF

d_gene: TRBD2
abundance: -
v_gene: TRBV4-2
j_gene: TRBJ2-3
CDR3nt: TGTGCCAGCAGCCAAGGGCCTATTACTCTAGCGGGGAGCACAGATACGCAGTATTTT
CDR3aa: CASSQGPITLAGSTDTQYF

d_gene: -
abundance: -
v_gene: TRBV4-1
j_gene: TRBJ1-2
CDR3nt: TGCGCCAGCAGCCCCGGCCCTCCGACAGGTCGGGCTCTCGGCTACACCTTC
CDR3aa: CASSPGPPTGRALGYTF

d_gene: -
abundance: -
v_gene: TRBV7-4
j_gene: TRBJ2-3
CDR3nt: TGTGCCAGCAGCTTGATAGGTCCGTCGACCAGCGGATTCACAGATACGCAGTATTTT
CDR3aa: CASSLIGPSTSGFTDTQYF

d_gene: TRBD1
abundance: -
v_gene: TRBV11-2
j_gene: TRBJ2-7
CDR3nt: TGTGCCAGCAGCTCGGACAGGGCGGGCGAGCAGTACTTC
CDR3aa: CASSSDRAGEQYF

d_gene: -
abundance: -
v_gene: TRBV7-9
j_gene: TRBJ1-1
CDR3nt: TGTGCCAGCAGCTTTCGCACACCGAACACTGAAGCTTTCTTT
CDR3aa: CASSFRTPNTEAFF

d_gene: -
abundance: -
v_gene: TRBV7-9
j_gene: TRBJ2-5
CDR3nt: TGTGCCAGCAGCTCTCAAGAGACCCAGTACTTC
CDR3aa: CASSSQETQYF

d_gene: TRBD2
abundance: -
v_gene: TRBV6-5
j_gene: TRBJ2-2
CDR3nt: TGTGCCAGCAGTTACGTAGCGGGAGCGATGGGCGGGGAGCTGTTTTTT
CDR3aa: CASSYVAGAMGGELFF

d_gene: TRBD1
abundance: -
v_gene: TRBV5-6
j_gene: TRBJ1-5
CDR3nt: TGTGCCAGCAGCAGAATACAGGGGGCGAGCAATCAGCCCCAGCATTTT
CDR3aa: CASSRIQGASNQPQHF

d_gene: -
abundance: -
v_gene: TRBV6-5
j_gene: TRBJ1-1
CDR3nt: TGTGCCTGCCAACAGGGATTTGCCACTGAAGCTTTCTTT
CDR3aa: CACQQGFATEAFF

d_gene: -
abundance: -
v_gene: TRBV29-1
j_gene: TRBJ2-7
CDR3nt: TGCAGCGTTGAACAGGGTTACGAGCAGTACTTC
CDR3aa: CSVEQGYEQYF

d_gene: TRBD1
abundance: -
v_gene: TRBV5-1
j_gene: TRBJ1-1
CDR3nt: TGCGCCAGCAGCTTCTTGGGACAGCAAAACACTGAAGCTTTCTTT
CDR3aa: CASSFLGQQNTEAFF

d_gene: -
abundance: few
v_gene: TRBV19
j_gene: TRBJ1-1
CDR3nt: TGTGCCAGTAGTATCTACAGGGACATGAACACTGAAGCTTTCTTT
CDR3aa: CASSIYRDMNTEAFF

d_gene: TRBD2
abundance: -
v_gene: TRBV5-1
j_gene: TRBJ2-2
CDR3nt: TGCGCCAGCAGCTCGCCAAATACTAGCGGATACACCGGGGAGCTGTTTTTT
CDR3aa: CASSSPNTSGYTGELFF

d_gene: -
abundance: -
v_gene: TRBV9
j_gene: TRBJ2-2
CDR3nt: TGTGCCAGCAGCGTAGATCCCGGTCGAAACGGGGAGCTGTTTTTT
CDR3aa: CASSVDPGRNGELFF

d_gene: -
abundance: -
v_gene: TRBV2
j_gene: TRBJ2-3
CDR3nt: TGTGCCAGCAGTGAAGTAGGCGGGGCGATGCTTCTCACAGATACGCAGTATTTT
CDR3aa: CASSEVGGAMLLTDTQYF

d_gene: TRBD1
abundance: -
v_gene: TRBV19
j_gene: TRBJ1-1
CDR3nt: TGTGCCAGTAGAACAGGGGGCGAGGACACTGAAGCTTTCTTT
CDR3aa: CASRTGGEDTEAFF

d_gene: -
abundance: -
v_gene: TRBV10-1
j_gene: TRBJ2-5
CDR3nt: TGCGCCAGCAGCCAGGACACTGAGACCCAGTACTTC
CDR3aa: CASSQDTETQYF

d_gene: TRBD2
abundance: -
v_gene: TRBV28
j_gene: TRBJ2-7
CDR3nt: TGTGCCAGCAGTTTCTCCAGACTAGCGGGAGCAGAATACGAGCAGTACTTC
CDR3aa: CASSFSRLAGAEYEQYF

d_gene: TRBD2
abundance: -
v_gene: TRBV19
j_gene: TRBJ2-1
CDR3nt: TGTGCCAGTACCGGGACTACGTACAATGAGCAGTTCTTC
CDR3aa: CASTGTTYNEQFF

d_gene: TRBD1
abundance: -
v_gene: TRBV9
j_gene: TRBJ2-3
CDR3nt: TGTGCCAGCAGCGTAGGGGTTGGTGGGACAGTGAGCACAGATACGCAGTATTTT
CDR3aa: CASSVGVGGTVSTDTQYF

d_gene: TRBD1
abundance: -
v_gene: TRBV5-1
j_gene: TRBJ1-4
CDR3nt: TGCGCCAGCAGCTTTGACGAAACGGGACAGTGGGAAAAACTGTTTTTT
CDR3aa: CASSFDETGQWEKLFF

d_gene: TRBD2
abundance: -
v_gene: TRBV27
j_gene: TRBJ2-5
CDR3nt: TGTGCCAGCAGCCGCCTTGGGGCCATAGCGGGAGGGGCGGAGACCCAGTACTTC
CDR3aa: CASSRLGAIAGGAETQYF

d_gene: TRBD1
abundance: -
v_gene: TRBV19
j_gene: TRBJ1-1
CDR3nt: TGTGCCAGTAGTATAGTCCGGACAGGGAGGGCAATTGAAGCTTTCTTT
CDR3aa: CASSIVRTGRAIEAFF

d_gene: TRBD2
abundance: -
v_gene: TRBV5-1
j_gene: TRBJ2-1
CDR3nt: TGCGCCAGCAGCCCCCTCTCGCTAGCGGGATCATATGAGCAGTTCTTC
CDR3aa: CASSPLSLAGSYEQFF

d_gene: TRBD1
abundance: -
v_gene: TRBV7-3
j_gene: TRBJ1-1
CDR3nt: TGTGCCAGCAGCGAGGGACAGGGGCGCGCTTTCTTT
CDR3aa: CASSEGQGRAFF

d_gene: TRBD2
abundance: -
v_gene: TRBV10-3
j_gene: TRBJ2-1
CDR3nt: TGTGCCAACTCGCCTAAGCGGGAGCCGTACAATGAGCAGTTCTTC
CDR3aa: CANSPKREPYNEQFF

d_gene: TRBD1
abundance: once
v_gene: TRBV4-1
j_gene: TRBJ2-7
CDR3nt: TGCGCCAGCAGCCAGGAACGACAGGGCCCCTACGAGCAGTACTTC
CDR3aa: CASSQERQGPYEQYF

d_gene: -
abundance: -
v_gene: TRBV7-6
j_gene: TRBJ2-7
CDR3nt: TGTGCCAGCAGCTCCGGGTCCGGCCGGGAGGAGCAGTACTTC
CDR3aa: CASSSGSGREEQYF

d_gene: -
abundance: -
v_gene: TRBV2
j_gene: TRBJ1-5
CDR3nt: TGTGCCAGCAGTGGACAGATTGATTATCAGCCCCAGCATTTT
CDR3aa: CASSGQIDYQPQHF